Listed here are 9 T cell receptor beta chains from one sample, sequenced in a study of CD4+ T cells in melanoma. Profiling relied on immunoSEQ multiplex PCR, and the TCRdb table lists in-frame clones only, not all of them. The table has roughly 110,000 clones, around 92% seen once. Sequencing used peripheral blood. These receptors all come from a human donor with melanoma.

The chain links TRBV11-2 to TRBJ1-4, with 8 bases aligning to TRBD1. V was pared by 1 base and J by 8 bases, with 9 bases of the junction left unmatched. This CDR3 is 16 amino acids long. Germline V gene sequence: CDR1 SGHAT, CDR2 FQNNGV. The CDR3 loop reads CASSLGPGQGVEKLFF. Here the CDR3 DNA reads TGTGCCAGCAGCTTAGGCCCCGGACAGGGAGTGGAAAAACTGTTTTTT.

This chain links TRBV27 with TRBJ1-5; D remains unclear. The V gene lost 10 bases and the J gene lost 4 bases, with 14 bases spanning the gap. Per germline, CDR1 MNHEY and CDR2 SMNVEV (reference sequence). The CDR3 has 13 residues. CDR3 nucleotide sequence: TGTGCCACTCCCGGGGAAGTTAATCAGCCCCAGCATTTT. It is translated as CATPGEVNQPQHF.

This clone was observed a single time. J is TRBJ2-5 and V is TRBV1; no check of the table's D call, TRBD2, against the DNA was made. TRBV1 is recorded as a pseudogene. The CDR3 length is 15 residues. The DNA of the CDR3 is TGCACCAGCAGCCGTGGTAGCGGGGGTCAAGAGACCCAGTACTTC. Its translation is CTSSRGSGGQETQYF.

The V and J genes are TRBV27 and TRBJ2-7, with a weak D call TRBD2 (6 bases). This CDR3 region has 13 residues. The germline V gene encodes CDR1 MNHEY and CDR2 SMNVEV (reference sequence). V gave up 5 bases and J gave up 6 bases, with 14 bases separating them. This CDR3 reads CASSLGLNVEQYF. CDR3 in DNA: TGTGCCAGCAGTCTGGGACTTAATGTCGAGCAGTACTTC.

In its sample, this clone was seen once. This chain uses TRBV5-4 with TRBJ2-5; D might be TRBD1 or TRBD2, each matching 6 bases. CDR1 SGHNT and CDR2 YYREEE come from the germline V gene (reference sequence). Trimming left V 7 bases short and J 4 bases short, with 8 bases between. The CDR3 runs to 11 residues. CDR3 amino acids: CASGGRETQYF. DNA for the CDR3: TGTGCCAGCGGGGGGCGAGAGACCCAGTACTTC.

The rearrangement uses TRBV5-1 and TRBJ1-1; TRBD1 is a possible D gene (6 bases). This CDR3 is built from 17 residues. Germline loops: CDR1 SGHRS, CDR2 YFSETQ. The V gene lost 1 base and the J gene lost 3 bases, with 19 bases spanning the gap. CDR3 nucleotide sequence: TGCGCCAGCAGCTTGAGGTTCGGCGGGGGCGCTGACACTGAAGCTTTCTTT. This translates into CASSLRFGGGADTEAFF.

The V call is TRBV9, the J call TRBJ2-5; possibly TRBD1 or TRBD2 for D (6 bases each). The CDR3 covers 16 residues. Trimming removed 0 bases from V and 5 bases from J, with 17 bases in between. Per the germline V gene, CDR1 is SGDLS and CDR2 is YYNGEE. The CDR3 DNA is TGTGCCAGCAGCGTAGATATGAGGGGGGCTTGGGAGACCCAGTACTTC. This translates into CASSVDMRGAWETQYF.

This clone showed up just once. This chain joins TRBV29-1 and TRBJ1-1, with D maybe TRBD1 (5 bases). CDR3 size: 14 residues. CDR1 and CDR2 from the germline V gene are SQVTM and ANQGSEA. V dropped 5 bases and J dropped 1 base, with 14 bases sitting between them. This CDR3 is CSVFPRQPNTEAFF. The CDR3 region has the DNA TGCAGCGTTTTCCCGCGACAGCCGAACACTGAAGCTTTCTTT.

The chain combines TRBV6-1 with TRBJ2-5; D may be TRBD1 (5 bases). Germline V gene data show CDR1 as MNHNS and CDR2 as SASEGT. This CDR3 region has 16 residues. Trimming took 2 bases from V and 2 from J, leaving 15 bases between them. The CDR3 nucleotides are TGTGCCAGCAGTGAACTGCCCCTGGGGCCACAAGAGACCCAGTACTTC. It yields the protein CASSELPLGPQETQYF.